One and the same sample provided the 29 T cell receptor beta chains below, sequenced in a study of cytomegalovirus exposure and HLA in healthy donors. Profiled with immunoSEQ multiplex PCR; TCRdb holds only in-frame clones, not every one. The sample carries 90,000 to 120,000 clones, 90% to 96% recorded once. The sequencing sample was made of PBMCs. These receptors came from a woman between 18 and 29 years old in good health and CMV-seronegative.

V and J are TRBV10-3 and TRBJ1-1, with D tentatively TRBD1 (6 bases). V gave up 2 bases and J gave up 1 base, with 20 bases separating them. Germline lookup yields CDR1 ENHRY and CDR2 SYGVKD. The CDR3 runs to 18 residues. Written as DNA, the CDR3 is TGTGCCATCAGTGAGACCCCTTATTACAGGGATGGGAACACTGAAGCTTTCTTT. This sequence encodes CAISETPYYRDGNTEAFF.

The V gene is TRBV7-9, the J gene TRBJ1-2; unclear D gene. This CDR3 region has 12 residues. Looked up from germline, CDR1 is SEHNR and CDR2 is FQNEAQ (reference sequence). V was cut by 5 bases and J by 4 bases, with 8 bases left in between. The CDR3 nucleotides read TGTGCCAGCAGCGATGAAGCCTATGGCTACACCTTC. This encodes CASSDEAYGYTF.

This chain joins TRBV7-8 and TRBJ1-2; a possible D gene is TRBD1 (6 bases). Germline V gene lookup returns CDR1 SGHVS and CDR2 FQNEAQ. V was pared by 5 bases and J by 6 bases, with 25 bases between. The CDR3 totals 17 residues. CDR3 in DNA: TGTGCCAGCAGCCATTTACGGACCCAAGGGGGGGGTGATGGCTACACCTTC. This encodes CASSHLRTQGGGDGYTF.

The rearrangement links TRBV5-6 to TRBJ2-7; D may be TRBD2 (5 bases). Germline CDR1 SGHDT, CDR2 YYEEEE. Trimming shortened V by 1 base and J by 4 bases, and 12 bases separated the two germline ends. The CDR3 length is 14 residues. The CDR3, as DNA: TGTGCCAGCAGCTTGTATGCTAGCCTTTACGAGCAGTACTTC. It yields the protein CASSLYASLYEQYF.

The rearrangement links TRBV7-9 to TRBJ2-7; 9 bases fit TRBD1. From germline, CDR1 is SEHNR and CDR2 FQNEAQ (reference sequence). J gave up 9 bases and V 7 bases, and 13 bases lay outside the gene matches. The CDR3 extends over 14 amino acids. The CDR3 reads CASTKESDRGVQYF. The CDR3 DNA reads as TGTGCCAGCACCAAGGAGTCGGACAGGGGAGTGCAGTACTTC.

This sequence joins TRBV30 and TRBJ1-4; 7 bases align to TRBD1. After removal of 2 bases from V and 7 bases from J, the junction contained 13 bases not matched to a gene. Germline lookup yields CDR1 GTSNPN and CDR2 SVGIG (reference sequence). The CDR3 totals 16 residues. As DNA, the CDR3 is TGTGCCTGGAGTCGTCGGCAGGGGGTTCTTGGTGAAAAACTGTTTTTT. It specifies CAWSRRQGVLGEKLFF.

V and J are TRBV2 and TRBJ1-4; D is unclear. CDR1 is SNHLY, CDR2 FYNNEI, per germline. The ends were cut back, 8 bases at V and 5 bases at J, with 15 bases in the middle. The CDR3 length is 14 residues. This CDR3 reads CASAVEFGNEKLFF. CDR3 DNA: TGTGCCAGCGCCGTAGAATTCGGGAATGAAAAACTGTTTTTT.

The chain joins TRBV19 to TRBJ1-5; D remains ambiguous. This CDR3 region has 14 residues. V was clipped by 1 base and J by 0 bases, with 4 bases between them. Germline assignment: CDR1 LNHDA and CDR2 SQIVND (reference sequence). CDR3 nucleotide sequence: TGTGCCAGTAGTATAGCCAGTAGCAATCAGCCCCAGCATTTT. It is translated as CASSIASSNQPQHF.

J is TRBJ2-5 and V is TRBV9, with 12 bases fitting TRBD2. The CDR3 extends over 15 amino acids. V shed 3 bases, J shed 5 bases, and the junction held 5 bases outside the gene matches. Per germline, CDR1 SGDLS and CDR2 YYNGEE. The CDR3 DNA reads as TGTGCCAGCAGCGCTAGCGGGGGGGATCGGGAGACCCAGTACTTC. It specifies CASSASGGDRETQYF.

The CDR3 is CASSLDRENTGELFF. The CDR3 DNA sequence: TGCGCCAGCAGCTTGGACAGGGAAAACACCGGGGAGCTGTTTTTT. The V gene is TRBV5-1, the J gene TRBJ2-2; the D gene is possibly TRBD1 (6 bases). This CDR3 has 15 amino acids. V lost 0 bases and J lost 2, with 8 bases in between. CDR1 and CDR2 from the germline V gene are SGHRS and YFSETQ.

This chain uses TRBV11-2 with TRBJ1-2, with D possibly matching TRBD1 (5 bases). Between the trimmed V and J ends, which lost 0 bases and 2 bases, there was a span of 16 bases. The CDR3 runs 17 residues. From germline, CDR1 is SGHAT and CDR2 FQNNGV. The CDR3 DNA reads as TGTGCCAGCAGCTTAGATCCGTCGGCAGGGCCAAACTATGGCTACACCTTC. It yields the protein CASSLDPSAGPNYGYTF. The full variable domain, completed using reference TRBV11-2 and TRBJ1-2, is EAGVAQSPRYKIIEKRQSVAFWCNPISGHATLYWYQQILGQGPKLLIQFQNNGVVDDSQLPKDRFSAERLKGVDSTLKIQPAKLEDSAVYLCASSLDPSAGPNYGYTFGSGTRLTVV.

A note on this clone: The sample carries other DNA sequences with the same CDR3. This sequence joins TRBV4-1 and TRBJ2-7; TRBD1 aligns across 7 bases. CDR1 is MGHRA and CDR2 is YSYEKL in the germline V gene. V gave up 2 bases and J gave up 4 bases; unmatched junction bases: 2. The CDR3 is made up of 13 amino acids. CDR3 loop: CASSQQQGYEQYF. Here the CDR3 DNA reads TGCGCCAGCAGCCAACAACAGGGGTACGAGCAGTACTTC.

The chain combines TRBV9 with TRBJ2-7; weak D call: TRBD1 (6 bases). The CDR3 sequence is 14 residues long. CDR1 is SGDLS and CDR2 is YYNGEE in the germline V gene. Trimming cost V 0 bases and J 3 bases, with 10 bases left between them. The CDR3 DNA reads as TGTGCCAGCAGCGTAGAGGGCAGGGGCTACGAGCAGTACTTC. Amino acids: CASSVEGRGYEQYF.

The chain has TRBV7-9 and TRBJ2-7; TRBD1 is a possible D gene (6 bases). The CDR3 consists of 16 residues. The V gene's germline CDR1 is SEHNR and CDR2 FQNEAQ (reference sequence). V dropped 1 base and J dropped 1 base, with 14 bases sitting between them. The chain's CDR3 is CASSLGVGQGSYEQYF. As DNA, the CDR3 is TGTGCCAGCAGCTTAGGGGTCGGGCAGGGGTCCTACGAGCAGTACTTC.

The V and J genes are TRBV7-3 and TRBJ1-1, with D possibly TRBD1 on 5 matching bases. The CDR3 consists of 15 residues. Trimming stripped 2 bases from V and 1 base from J, with 11 bases between. Per the germline V gene, CDR1 is SGHTA and CDR2 is FQGTGA. The chain's CDR3 is CASSLYGGGNTEAFF. In DNA, the CDR3 is TGTGCCAGCAGCTTATACGGGGGTGGGAACACTGAAGCTTTCTTT.

The chain couples TRBV28 to TRBJ1-5; 7 bases are a match to TRBD1. J lost 6 bases, V lost 5 bases, and 10 bases had no gene match. This CDR3 has 15 residues. Germline CDR1 and CDR2: MDHEN and SYDVKM. The CDR3 DNA is TGTGCCAGCAGTCCGCAAACAGGGGCGGGTCAGCCCCAGCATTTT. Translated, it gives CASSPQTGAGQPQHF.

The chain carries TRBV5-5 and TRBJ2-4; D possibly corresponds to TRBD2 (5 bases). V lost 4 bases and J lost 1, with 18 bases in between. The CDR3 spans 17 residues. The germline CDR1 and CDR2 sequences are SGHKS and YYEKEE (reference sequence). The CDR3 DNA sequence: TGTGCCAGCAGCCCCAGGCCCGGGGTAGGGGCCAAAAACATTCAGTACTTC. This encodes CASSPRPGVGAKNIQYF.

The chain is built from TRBV7-3 and TRBJ2-7; maybe TRBD2 (6 bases). Trimming removed 0 bases at V and 6 bases at J, with 12 bases between. Germline V gene sequence: CDR1 SGHTA, CDR2 FQGTGA. The CDR3 spans 14 residues. This CDR3 reads CASSLTGGAGEQYF. CDR3 DNA: TGTGCCAGCAGCTTAACGGGAGGTGCGGGCGAGCAGTACTTC.

The chain recombines TRBV4-3 with TRBJ2-3; 7 bases are shared with TRBD2. V was pared by 4 bases and J by 0 bases, with 16 bases of the junction left unmatched. The CDR3 sequence is 19 residues long. Germline V gene lookup returns CDR1 LGHNA and CDR2 YSLEER. CDR3 sequence (DNA): TGCGCCAGCAGCCCCTCTTATAGGCGGGGGTCTTCTAGCACAGATACGCAGTATTTT. This codes for CASSPSYRRGSSSTDTQYF.

Details on this clone: Other DNA sequences in this specimen translate into the identical CDR3. The V and J genes are TRBV15 and TRBJ2-7; no clear D gene. The CDR3 has 12 amino acids. The V and J ends lost 2 bases and 4 bases respectively, with 6 bases between them. CDR1 is LNHNV, CDR2 YYDKDF, per germline (reference sequence). Here the CDR3 reads CATSRPGYEQYF. The CDR3 DNA reads TGTGCCACCAGCAGACCAGGATACGAGCAGTACTTC.

This chain joins TRBV5-5 and TRBJ2-1; tentatively, D is TRBD2 (6 bases). This CDR3 is built from 17 residues. Germline V lookup: CDR1 SGHKS, CDR2 YYEKEE (reference sequence). V shed 0 bases and J shed 3 bases, with 16 bases lying between them. The chain's CDR3 is CASSLAVVPGDYNEQFF. The CDR3 DNA reads TGTGCCAGCAGCTTGGCCGTGGTACCGGGGGACTACAATGAGCAGTTCTTC.

The chain is built from TRBV5-8 and TRBJ2-2; D gene uncertain. The V gene lost 1 base and the J gene lost 4 bases, with 8 bases spanning the gap. Germline lookup yields CDR1 SGHTS and CDR2 YDEGEE. This CDR3 has 14 residues. The CDR3 loop is CASSLYQVTGELFF. DNA of the CDR3: TGTGCCAGCAGCTTGTATCAGGTCACCGGGGAGCTGTTTTTT.

The gene calls are TRBV5-6 and TRBJ1-2; D might be TRBD1 (6 bases). The CDR3 spans 14 residues. Germline V CDR1 and CDR2: SGHDT, YYEEEE. V was cut by 2 bases and J by 8 bases, with 16 bases left in between. CDR3 protein: CASSFSQGVGGYTF. CDR3 DNA sequence: TGTGCCAGCAGCTTCTCACAGGGAGTGGGAGGCTACACCTTC.

V gene TRBV29-1 combines with J gene TRBJ1-2; 12 positions match TRBD1. The CDR3 loop spans 14 amino acids. V was pared by 4 bases and J by 8 bases, with 8 bases of the junction left unmatched. Germline V gene lookup returns CDR1 SQVTM and CDR2 ANQGSEA. As DNA, the CDR3 is TGCAGCGTTGTACCGGGACAGGGGGCTTGGGGCTACACCTTC. Residues: CSVVPGQGAWGYTF.

The V call is TRBV6-6, the J call TRBJ1-2; tentative D call: TRBD1 (5 bases). Germline CDR1 MNHNY, CDR2 SVGAGI (reference sequence). The CDR3 contains 15 residues. Trimming left V 6 bases short and J 3 bases short, with 17 bases between. The CDR3 DNA reads TGTGCCAGCAGACCCGGTCAGGGCGCCGACTATGGCTACACCTTC. Amino acids: CASRPGQGADYGYTF.

The gene calls are TRBV9 and TRBJ1-2, with 9 bases that match TRBD1. The CDR3 loop spans 16 amino acids. The trim removed 3 bases at V and 6 bases at J, leaving 12 bases unmatched. Per the germline V gene, CDR1 is SGDLS and CDR2 is YYNGEE. The CDR3 spells CASSALRDRVAHGYTF. The CDR3 region has the DNA TGTGCCAGCAGCGCCCTCCGGGACAGGGTAGCCCATGGCTACACCTTC.

Only one count was recorded for this clone. The CDR3: CASSFPGLREQYF. The CDR3 coding sequence is TGTGCCAGCAGTTTTCCGGGACTTCGCGAGCAGTACTTC. The gene calls are TRBV28 and TRBJ2-7; TRBD2 is a possible D gene (6 bases). CDR3 length: 13 amino acids. CDR1 and CDR2 from the germline V gene are MDHEN and SYDVKM. V dropped 3 bases and J dropped 6 bases, with 12 bases sitting between them.

V gene TRBV29-1 combines with J gene TRBJ1-1, with D perhaps TRBD1 (6 bases). The CDR3 consists of 14 residues. Trimming removed 6 bases at V and 1 base at J, with 15 bases between. The germline V gene has CDR1 SQVTM and CDR2 ANQGSEA. For the CDR3, the DNA is TGCAGCGTAAGCACCGGACAGCGGAACACTGAAGCTTTCTTT. As protein: CSVSTGQRNTEAFF. Together with reference TRBV29-1 and TRBJ1-1, the CDR3 gives the full variable domain: SAVISQKPSRDICQRGTSLTIQCQVDSQVTMMFWYRQQPGQSLTLIATANQGSEATYESGFVIDKFPISRPNLTFSTLTVSNMSPEDSSIYLCSVSTGQRNTEAFFGQGTRLTVV.

The CDR3 nucleotides read TGTGCCAGCAGTTTACAGGGGAGCCACTACAATGAGCAGTTCTTC. Protein sequence: CASSLQGSHYNEQFF. The chain is built from TRBV27 and TRBJ2-1; tentatively, D is TRBD1 (6 bases). This CDR3 contains 15 residues. V was shortened by 2 bases and J by 3 bases, with 11 bases between the two germline ends. The germline gives CDR1 MNHEY, CDR2 SMNVEV (reference sequence).